This TCR beta chain derives from a study of T-cell memory formation after mild COVID-19. Study context: In these data, TCR clusters were largely donor specific. General study findings and limits: Chiefly within CM and EM were the contracting CD4+ clones; CD8+ ones were within EMRA. Certain responding clones were present in pre-infection memory, suggesting participation of cross-reactive memory.

5'RACE primed from the constant segment yielded TCR alpha and TCR beta cDNA libraries bearing sample barcodes and UMIs. MiXCR was run by TCRdb on the 5' RACE reads, yielding one entry per CDR3 protein. The sample yields around 35,000 distinct CDR3 sequences, 7.5% to 8% seen once. Trimming cost V 4 bases and J 0 bases; bases outside gene matches: 2. CDR3 size: 15 residues. CDR1 is MRHNA and CDR2 is SNTAGT in the germline V gene. This clonotype was seen at least ten times. Its target is unknown. Material for sequencing was PBMCs or a T cell subset sorted from them (not recorded which). The J gene is TRBJ2-3, the V gene TRBV6-4, with 9 bases matching TRBD2. This clonotype was obtained from a man aged 18-30 years who had mild COVID-19 (a few samples of this study predate the infection). Cell type and time point are not known. The CDR3 loop is CASSGGGASTDTQYF. The CDR3, as DNA: TGTGCCAGCAGTGGCGGGGGGGCCAGCACAGATACGCAGTATTTT.